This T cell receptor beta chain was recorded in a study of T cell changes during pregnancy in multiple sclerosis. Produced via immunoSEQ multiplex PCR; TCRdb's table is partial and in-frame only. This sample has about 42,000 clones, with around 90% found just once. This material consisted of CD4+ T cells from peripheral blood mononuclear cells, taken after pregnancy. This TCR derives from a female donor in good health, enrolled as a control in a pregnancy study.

CDR3 sequence (DNA): TGCGCCAGCAGGCCACAGGGTAACCAAGAGACCCAGTACTTC. Translation gives CASRPQGNQETQYF. The chain is built from TRBV5-1 and TRBJ2-5, with TRBD1 as a possible D gene (6 bases). The CDR3 has 14 amino acids. Germline values: CDR1 SGHRS, CDR2 YFSETQ. The V end was cut by 5 bases, the J end by 0 bases, with 11 bases between.